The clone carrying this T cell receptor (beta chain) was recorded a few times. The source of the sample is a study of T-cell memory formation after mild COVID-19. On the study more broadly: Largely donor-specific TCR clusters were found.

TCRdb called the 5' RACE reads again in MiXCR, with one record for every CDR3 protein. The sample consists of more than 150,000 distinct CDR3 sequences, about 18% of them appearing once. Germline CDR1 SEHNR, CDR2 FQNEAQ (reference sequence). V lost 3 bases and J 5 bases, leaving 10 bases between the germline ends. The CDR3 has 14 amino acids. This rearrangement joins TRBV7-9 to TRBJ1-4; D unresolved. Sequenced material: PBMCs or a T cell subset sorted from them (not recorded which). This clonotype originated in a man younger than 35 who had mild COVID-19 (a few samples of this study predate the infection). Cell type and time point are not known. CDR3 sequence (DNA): TGTGCCAGCAGCTTCGGACCGGGAAATGAAAAACTGTTTTTT. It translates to CASSFGPGNEKLFF.